Presented here are 5 T cell receptor beta chains from one specimen sequenced in a study of T cell clonality in common variable immunodeficiency. Findings and caveats of the study: Common variable immunodeficiency TCR beta sequences reportedly had fewer deletions and N-nucleotide insertions.

The antigens for these receptors are not known. Generated by immunoSEQ multiplex PCR, the TCRdb table keeps only in-frame clones and is missing some. The sample has roughly 42,000 clones, none seen only once. Sequenced sample: peripheral blood mononuclear cells. The receptors come from a human donor with common variable immunodeficiency.

The table lists this clone with many counts. Read data end 3 residues before the CDR3 end; the end is taken from the germline J gene. The V call is TRBV2, the J call TRBJ1-1; D perhaps matches TRBD1 (6 bases). CDR1 and CDR2 (germline): SNHLY, FYNNEI. V was cut by 6 bases and J by 4 bases, with 15 bases left in between. This CDR3 is built from 14 residues. CDR3 bases read: TGTGCCAGCAGCGCGACCAGGGGCCGCACTGAA. Its translation is CASSATRGRTE. The CDR3 in full is CASSATRGRTEAFF.

This clone was counted at least ten times. The read ends 3 residues shy of where the CDR3 ends; the end is completed using the germline J gene. The chain carries TRBV20-1 and TRBJ2-7; D gene ambiguous. Trimming left V 5 bases short and J 2 bases short, with 13 bases between. The V gene's germline CDR1 is DFQATT and CDR2 SNEGSKA (reference sequence). The CDR3 loop spans 13 amino acids. The sequenced CDR3 bases are TGCAGTGCTTTGCTCGGGTCCACCTACGAG. Residues: CSALLGSTYE. The whole CDR3 protein reads CSALLGSTYEQYF.

This clone showed up just a few times. The read is 3 residues too short to cover the CDR3 end, so that end is filled in from the germline J gene. The V call is TRBV23-1, the J call TRBJ2-7, with D unclear. TRBV23-1 is known as an ORF, though its function is uncertain. The CDR3 is 17 amino acids. The V end lost 0 bases, the J end lost 2 bases, and 17 bases lay between the germline ends. Incomplete CDR3 DNA: TGCGCCAGCAGTCAATCCGTCAGTAATAAAGAGGCCTACGAG. Its protein product is CASSQSVSNKEAYE. The complete CDR3 reads CASSQSVSNKEAYEQYF.

Notes on this clone: The sequenced fragment ends 3 residues before the CDR3 boundary, so the rest is inferred from the germline J gene. V is TRBV2 and J is TRBJ2-5, with 8 bases identical to TRBD1. The CDR3 runs to 14 residues. Germline CDR1 is SNHLY and CDR2 is FYNNEI. V lost 6 bases, J lost 5 bases, and 8 bases stayed unmatched. CDR3 bases read: TGTGCCAGCAGGTACTACAGGGGGAAGGAGACC. Protein product: CASRYYRGKET. The full CDR3 reads CASRYYRGKETQYF.

A few counts support this clone. The read halts 3 residues ahead of the CDR3 end, with the missing end drawn from the germline J gene. The chain carries TRBV7-3 and TRBJ2-1; D gene ambiguous. V was shortened by 5 bases and J by 0 bases, with 8 bases between the two germline ends. The germline V gene has CDR1 SGHTA and CDR2 FQGTGA. The length of the CDR3 is 14 residues. The covered CDR3 bases are TGTGCCAGCAGCCTCGACTTCTCCTACAATGAG. Protein: CASSLDFSYNE. Given in full, the CDR3 is CASSLDFSYNEQFF.